This T cell receptor (beta chain) emerged from a study of blood T cells in healthy people across ages. Together with a sample-barcoded 5' primer, a J-beta primer mix was included in a second PCR lasting about 6 to 11 cycles. TCRdb used MiXCR to reprocess the 5' RACE reads, holding one entry per CDR3 protein. The sample lists some 1,800,000 distinct CDR3 sequences; 35% to 50% were seen once. V trimming: 3 bases; J trimming: 3 bases; junction bases outside the gene matches: 5. There are 15 residues in the CDR3. Germline V lookup: CDR1 KGHDR, CDR2 SFDVKD. A few counts support this clonotype. The rearrangement joins TRBV24-1 to TRBJ1-2; 8 bases are shared with TRBD1. The specimen sequenced was blood. The clonotype originates from a human donor in good health. The CDR3 DNA sequence: TGTGCCACCAGTGATCCTGGACAGGGTGACTATGGCTACACCTTC. As protein: CATSDPGQGDYGYTF.